These 8 T cell receptor beta chains came from one sample sequenced in a study of tumor-infiltrating lymphocytes in primary liver carcinoma. With a constant-region primer, TCR beta cDNA was made from approximately 520 ng of total RNA. For TCR beta, libraries were produced by three nested multiplex PCR rounds using slightly modified ARM-PCR. Primers for the first two PCR rounds were TRBV1-TRBV30 forward primers and a C-beta reverse primer (about 11 cycles per round). One entry per CDR3 protein, called by TCRdb with MiXCR from the multiplex PCR reads. The sample records 90,000 to 110,000 distinct CDR3 sequences, 80% to 85% being singletons. DNA and RNA were both co-extracted from 20-30 mg of bulk tissue that had not been sorted. The sample was liver tumor tissue from sampling region 3. The subset here: tumor region T3, left-lateral pole. The receptor source for this set is a man between 35 and 55 years old with primary liver carcinoma and hepatitis B virus infection.

This clonotype was seen once. This is likely a read error, given that the CDR3 carries no conserved phenylalanine or tryptophan at its end. The chain recombines TRBV29-1 with TRBJ2-3, with a tentative D call TRBD2 (6 bases). This CDR3 has 15 residues. CDR1 SQVTM and CDR2 ANQGSEA come from the germline V gene. Trimming took 3 bases from V and 3 from J, leaving 16 bases between them. The CDR3 DNA reads as TGCAGCGTTGAGGGCGGGGCGGGCATTACAGATACGCAGTATATT. Its translation: CSVEGGAGITDTQYI.

Comment on this clonotype: Without the conserved terminal phenylalanine or tryptophan, this CDR3 likely stems from a read error. Because the CDR3's place on the DNA is in doubt, the DNA is left out and the CDR3 is given as listed by TCRdb. This chain's CDR3 is CSVAGGWGMNTGVFL. J is TRBJ1-1 and V is TRBV29-1; the D call of TRBD1 is as the table states it, not checked on the DNA. Both ends counted, the CDR3 spans 15 residues. Germline-derived CDR1 and CDR2 are SQVTM and ANQGSEA.

Note on this clonotype: It is likely a read error, because the conserved phenylalanine at the end of the CDR3 is missing. DNA of the CDR3: TGTGCCACTAGAGGGACTAGCGCTAGCGCAGATACGCAGTATTTA. Translating it yields CATRGTSASADTQYL. The gene calls are TRBV2 and TRBJ2-3; TRBD2 matches 10 bases. The J segment lost 4 bases and the V segment lost 10 bases, leaving 11 bases of the junction unmatched. Per germline, CDR1 SNHLY and CDR2 FYNNEI. The CDR3 totals 15 residues.

This clonotype has just one count. One end of the junction does not line up with germline, which may come from a read error. The chain links TRBV29-1 to TRBJ1-1; D unclear. The CDR3 spans 10 residues. Germline V lookup: CDR1 SQVTM, CDR2 ANQGSEA. CDR3 sequence reads: CNVLDTEASF. The CDR3 nucleotides are TGCAACGTACTTGACACTGAAGCTTCATTT.

As regards this clonotype: This may arise from a read error, as a much more abundant clone is one base away. V and J are TRBV5-1 and TRBJ1-1; maybe TRBD1 (5 bases). This CDR3 contains 15 residues. CDR1 and CDR2 (germline): SGHRS, YFSETQ. The V and J ends lost 4 bases and 6 bases respectively, with 19 bases between them. CDR3 coding DNA: TGCGCCAGCAGCACCGGGGCGGGGGATCTCGCTGAAGCTTTCTTT. This translates into CASSTGAGDLAEAFF.

This clonotype was seen only a few times. The gene calls are TRBV7-8 and TRBJ2-3; D is perhaps TRBD2 (5 bases). The CDR3 is 15 amino acids. Germline V gene data show CDR1 as SGHVS and CDR2 as FQNEAQ. Trimming took off 5 bases at V and 6 bases at J, with 18 bases between the two ends. CDR3 DNA: TGTGCCAGCAGCCCCCTACTAGAAAACACTGATACGCAGTATTTT. This sequence encodes CASSPLLENTDTQYF.

About this clonotype itself: One junction end does not reproduce the germline sequence, and a read error may be involved. The rearrangement uses TRBV4-2 and TRBJ2-7; 12 bases agree with TRBD2. Germline CDR1 and CDR2: LGHNA and YNFKEQ. The CDR3 consists of 16 residues. CDR3 loop: CASSQAGTSGWDEHYF. CDR3 nucleotides: TGTGCCAGCAGCCAAGCAGGGACTAGCGGGTGGGACGAGCATTACTTC.

Worth noting for this clonotype: The junction departs from germline at one end; a sequencing error may be responsible. The chain employs TRBV5-1 and TRBJ1-1, with TRBD1 as a possible D gene (6 bases). The germline gives CDR1 SGHRS, CDR2 YFSETQ. This CDR3 has 15 amino acids. The CDR3 nucleotides are TGCGCCAGCAGCTCCAGGGGACGTCAGAGGACTGGAGCTCTCTTT. Protein product: CASSSRGRQRTGALF.